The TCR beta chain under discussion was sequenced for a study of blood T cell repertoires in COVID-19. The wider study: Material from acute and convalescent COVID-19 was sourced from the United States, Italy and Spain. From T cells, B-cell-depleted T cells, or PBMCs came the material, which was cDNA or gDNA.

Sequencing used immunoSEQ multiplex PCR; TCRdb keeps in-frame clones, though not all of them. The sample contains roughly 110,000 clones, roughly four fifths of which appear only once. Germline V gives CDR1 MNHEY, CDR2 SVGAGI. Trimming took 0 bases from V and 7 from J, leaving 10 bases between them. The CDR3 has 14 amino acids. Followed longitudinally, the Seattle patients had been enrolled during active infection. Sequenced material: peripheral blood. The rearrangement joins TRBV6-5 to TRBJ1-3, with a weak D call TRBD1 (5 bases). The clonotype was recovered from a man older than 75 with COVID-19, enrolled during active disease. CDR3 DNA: TGTGCCAGCAGTTACTCTCTTTCAGGGAACACCATATATTTT. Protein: CASSYSLSGNTIYF.